The clone carrying this TCR beta chain occurred a few times. Germline loops: CDR1 SNHLY, CDR2 FYNNEI. The CDR3 covers 15 residues. Unmatched junction bases numbered 4, after V lost 7 bases and J lost 1 base. This sample was taken from a study of type 1 and type 2 diabetes patients. The PCR template was genomic DNA. A primer set of 30 forward and 13 reverse primers amplified the CDR3. MiXCR, run by TCRdb on the multiplex PCR reads, gives a single entry per CDR3 protein. This sample has about 270,000 distinct CDR3 sequences; 47% occur once, and the top ten carry about 13%. This clonotype was obtained from a man aged 18 to 29 with type 2 diabetes. The specimen sequenced was peripheral blood mononuclear cells (PBMCs). The chain combines TRBV2 with TRBJ2-1; the match to TRBD2 covers 10 bases. In DNA, the CDR3 is TGTGCCAGCAAGACTAGCGGGCTGTCCTACAATGAGCAGTTCTTC. Its protein product is CASKTSGLSYNEQFF.